The rows below give T cell receptor beta chains drawn from one sample of a study of T-cell reconstitution after alpha-beta-depleted transplantation in children. MiXCR, run by TCRdb on the PCR reads, gives a single entry per CDR3 protein. The table lists 440,000 or so distinct CDR3 sequences, roughly two fifths of them singletons. Source: PBMCs, taken before TCRalphabeta/CD19-depleted stem cell transplant. Every receptor here comes from a girl aged 2 to 10 with aplastic anemia, due to receive a stem cell transplant. CDR3s include the opening cysteine and the closing phenylalanine or tryptophan. D genes are given only for firm matches. Some rows mark clone size as missing; the rest say once, few, many or name a class of expanded clone.

cdr3_length: 13; v_call: TRBV20-1; j_call: TRBJ2-1; clone_size: NA; d_call: NA; cdr3_aa: CSMARGSYNEQFF; cdr3_nt: TGCAGTATGGCGAGGGGGTCATACAATGAGCAGTTCTTC
cdr3_length: 13; v_call: TRBV29-1; j_call: TRBJ2-3; clone_size: NA; d_call: NA; cdr3_aa: CSAGGLAEATQYF; cdr3_nt: TGCAGCGCCGGAGGGTTGGCCGAAGCTACGCAGTATTTT
cdr3_length: 15; v_call: TRBV5-1; j_call: TRBJ2-3; clone_size: few; d_call: TRBD2; cdr3_aa: CASSSIAGFTDTQYF; cdr3_nt: TGCGCCAGCAGCTCCATAGCGGGCTTCACAGATACGCAGTATTTT
cdr3_length: 14; v_call: TRBV5-1; j_call: TRBJ1-6; clone_size: many; d_call: TRBD1; cdr3_aa: CASSSGTGYSPLHF; cdr3_nt: TGCGCCAGCAGCTCCGGGACAGGGTATTCACCCCTCCACTTT
cdr3_length: 14; v_call: TRBV28; j_call: TRBJ2-7; clone_size: NA; d_call: NA; cdr3_aa: CASSPGFFYYEQYF; cdr3_nt: TGTGCCAGCAGTCCCGGGTTCTTCTACTACGAGCAGTACTTC
cdr3_length: 17; v_call: TRBV6-1; j_call: TRBJ2-5; clone_size: NA; d_call: NA; cdr3_aa: CASMVRAGPYPEETQYF; cdr3_nt: TGTGCCAGCATGGTTAGGGCAGGCCCTTATCCAGAAGAGACCCAGTACTTC
cdr3_length: 13; v_call: TRBV10-1; j_call: TRBJ2-7; clone_size: once; d_call: TRBD2; cdr3_aa: CASSEASAGGQYF; cdr3_nt: TGCGCCAGCAGTGAGGCTAGCGCGGGGGGGCAGTACTTC
cdr3_length: 19; v_call: TRBV4-1; j_call: TRBJ2-3; clone_size: NA; d_call: TRBD2; cdr3_aa: CASSLQRTSGRGSTDTQYF; cdr3_nt: TGCGCCAGCAGCCTTCAGCGGACTAGCGGACGGGGGAGCACAGATACGCAGTATTTT
cdr3_length: 16; v_call: TRBV10-3; j_call: TRBJ1-5; clone_size: few; d_call: NA; cdr3_aa: CAISDPGGGVGQPQHF; cdr3_nt: TGTGCCATCAGTGACCCCGGCGGGGGGGTTGGCCAGCCCCAGCATTTT
cdr3_length: 12; v_call: TRBV11-2; j_call: TRBJ2-7; clone_size: NA; d_call: NA; cdr3_aa: CASSLDSVEQYF; cdr3_nt: TGTGCCAGCAGCTTAGACTCCGTTGAGCAGTACTTC
cdr3_length: 14; v_call: TRBV11-2; j_call: TRBJ1-2; clone_size: few; d_call: NA; cdr3_aa: CASSLDHTGSGYTF; cdr3_nt: TGTGCCAGCAGCTTAGATCACACGGGTAGCGGCTACACCTTC
cdr3_length: 13; v_call: TRBV20-1; j_call: TRBJ2-7; clone_size: few; d_call: TRBD1; cdr3_aa: CSAALDRENEQYF; cdr3_nt: TGCAGTGCCGCCTTGGACAGGGAAAACGAGCAGTACTTC
cdr3_length: 14; v_call: TRBV3-1; j_call: TRBJ2-1; clone_size: many; d_call: TRBD2; cdr3_aa: CASSQLAGGYEQFF; cdr3_nt: TGTGCCAGCAGCCAATTAGCGGGAGGGTATGAGCAGTTCTTC
cdr3_length: 14; v_call: TRBV7-6; j_call: TRBJ1-5; clone_size: NA; d_call: NA; cdr3_aa: CASSLGRGQQPQHF; cdr3_nt: TGTGCCAGCAGCCTTGGCCGGGGGCAACAGCCCCAGCATTTT
cdr3_length: 15; v_call: TRBV7-3; j_call: TRBJ1-2; clone_size: few; d_call: NA; cdr3_aa: CASSDYVVSNYGYTF; cdr3_nt: TGTGCCAGCAGCGATTACGTGGTCTCTAACTATGGCTACACCTTC
cdr3_length: 16; v_call: TRBV15; j_call: TRBJ1-5; clone_size: few; d_call: NA; cdr3_aa: CATSRDGVLDRGPQHF; cdr3_nt: TGTGCCACCAGCAGGGACGGAGTGCTGGATCGGGGGCCCCAGCATTTT
cdr3_length: 15; v_call: TRBV6-1; j_call: TRBJ1-3; clone_size: NA; d_call: NA; cdr3_aa: CASRGRGAMENTIYF; cdr3_nt: TGTGCCAGCAGAGGTCGAGGGGCGATGGAAAACACCATATATTTT
cdr3_length: 16; v_call: TRBV20-1; j_call: TRBJ2-7; clone_size: NA; d_call: TRBD1; cdr3_aa: CSARDRGQGVTYEQYF; cdr3_nt: TGCAGTGCTAGAGATCGCGGCCAGGGGGTCACCTACGAGCAGTACTTC
cdr3_length: 16; v_call: TRBV6-5; j_call: TRBJ1-4; clone_size: many; d_call: NA; cdr3_aa: CASRPMGGRTNEKLFF; cdr3_nt: TGTGCCAGCAGACCCATGGGGGGGCGGACTAATGAAAAACTGTTTTTT
cdr3_length: 13; v_call: TRBV7-9; j_call: TRBJ2-3; clone_size: NA; d_call: NA; cdr3_aa: CASRGGGPDTQYF; cdr3_nt: TGTGCCAGCAGGGGGGGGGGCCCAGATACGCAGTATTTT
cdr3_length: 14; v_call: TRBV27; j_call: TRBJ2-7; clone_size: NA; d_call: NA; cdr3_aa: CASSLGREAGEQYF; cdr3_nt: TGTGCCAGCAGTTTGGGCAGGGAGGCTGGCGAGCAGTACTTC
cdr3_length: 16; v_call: TRBV7-2; j_call: TRBJ2-3; clone_size: few; d_call: NA; cdr3_aa: CASSSLWADGRGTQYF; cdr3_nt: TGTGCCAGCAGCTCGCTATGGGCCGACGGAAGGGGTACGCAGTATTTT
cdr3_length: 12; v_call: TRBV20-1; j_call: TRBJ1-5; clone_size: NA; d_call: NA; cdr3_aa: CSASTGSQPQHF; cdr3_nt: TGCAGTGCTAGTACAGGGAGTCAGCCCCAGCATTTT
cdr3_length: 16; v_call: TRBV11-2; j_call: TRBJ2-1; clone_size: few; d_call: TRBD2; cdr3_aa: CASSPLAGVSYNEQFF; cdr3_nt: TGTGCCAGCAGCCCCCTAGCGGGCGTCTCCTACAATGAGCAGTTCTTC
cdr3_length: 17; v_call: TRBV29-1; j_call: TRBJ2-7; clone_size: few; d_call: TRBD2; cdr3_aa: CSPACGPLAGGPDEQYF; cdr3_nt: TGCAGCCCTGCCTGCGGCCCACTAGCGGGAGGGCCGGACGAGCAGTACTTC
cdr3_length: 15; v_call: TRBV5-1; j_call: TRBJ2-3; clone_size: NA; d_call: NA; cdr3_aa: CASSMGHGFTDTQYF; cdr3_nt: TGCGCCAGCAGCATGGGACACGGTTTCACAGATACGCAGTATTTT
cdr3_length: 15; v_call: TRBV6-1; j_call: TRBJ2-7; clone_size: NA; d_call: TRBD1; cdr3_aa: CASRLDRGSFDEQYF; cdr3_nt: TGTGCCAGCAGACTAGACAGGGGCAGTTTCGACGAGCAGTACTTC
cdr3_length: 15; v_call: TRBV2; j_call: TRBJ2-3; clone_size: few; d_call: NA; cdr3_aa: CASSTKSSGGDTQYF; cdr3_nt: TGTGCCAGTTCGACGAAGTCTAGTGGGGGAGATACGCAGTATTTT
cdr3_length: 14; v_call: TRBV30; j_call: TRBJ2-2; clone_size: NA; d_call: NA; cdr3_aa: CAWSVWPNTGELFF; cdr3_nt: TGTGCCTGGAGTGTATGGCCGAACACCGGGGAGCTGTTTTTT
cdr3_length: 12; v_call: TRBV28; j_call: TRBJ1-2; clone_size: NA; d_call: NA; cdr3_aa: CASSLLQTGYTF; cdr3_nt: TGTGCCAGCAGTTTACTTCAGACGGGCTACACCTTC
cdr3_length: 14; v_call: TRBV5-1; j_call: TRBJ2-7; clone_size: NA; d_call: TRBD1; cdr3_aa: CASSHGDSSYEQYF; cdr3_nt: TGCGCCAGCAGCCACGGGGACAGCTCCTACGAGCAGTACTTC
cdr3_length: 14; v_call: TRBV18; j_call: TRBJ2-1; clone_size: NA; d_call: NA; cdr3_aa: CASSPPGRADEQFF; cdr3_nt: TGTGCCAGCTCACCACCGGGCCGGGCGGATGAGCAGTTCTTC
cdr3_length: 16; v_call: TRBV3-1; j_call: TRBJ2-2; clone_size: once; d_call: NA; cdr3_aa: CASSQEEGKNFGELFF; cdr3_nt: TGTGCCAGCAGCCAAGAAGAGGGGAAGAATTTCGGGGAGCTGTTTTTT
cdr3_length: 14; v_call: TRBV7-9; j_call: TRBJ2-7; clone_size: NA; d_call: NA; cdr3_aa: CASSFPPLSYEQYF; cdr3_nt: TGTGCCAGCAGCTTCCCTCCTCTCTCCTACGAGCAGTACTTC
cdr3_length: 14; v_call: TRBV12-3/TRBV12-4; j_call: TRBJ2-7; clone_size: few; d_call: NA; cdr3_aa: CASSLVADKYEQYF; cdr3_nt: TGTGCCAGCAGTTTGGTTGCGGACAAGTACGAGCAGTACTTC
cdr3_length: 12; v_call: TRBV12-3/TRBV12-4; j_call: TRBJ1-5; clone_size: many; d_call: NA; cdr3_aa: CASSLGNQPQHF; cdr3_nt: TGTGCCAGCAGTTTAGGCAATCAGCCCCAGCATTTT
cdr3_length: 14; v_call: TRBV7-2; j_call: TRBJ2-7; clone_size: NA; d_call: NA; cdr3_aa: CASSSQQSLAKQYF; cdr3_nt: TGTGCCAGCAGCTCGCAGCAGTCTCTAGCAAAGCAGTACTTC
cdr3_length: 14; v_call: TRBV4-1; j_call: TRBJ1-1; clone_size: few; d_call: NA; cdr3_aa: CASSQIQGNTEAFF; cdr3_nt: TGCGCCAGCAGCCAGATACAGGGGAACACTGAAGCTTTCTTT
cdr3_length: 14; v_call: TRBV6-1; j_call: TRBJ2-7; clone_size: NA; d_call: NA; cdr3_aa: CASSVSPVSYEQYF; cdr3_nt: TGTGCCAGCAGTGTTTCCCCCGTCTCCTACGAGCAGTACTTC
cdr3_length: 13; v_call: TRBV20-1; j_call: TRBJ2-2; clone_size: few; d_call: NA; cdr3_aa: CSASLTNTGELFF; cdr3_nt: TGCAGTGCTAGTCTTACGAACACCGGGGAGCTGTTTTTT
cdr3_length: 12; v_call: TRBV20-1; j_call: TRBJ1-5; clone_size: NA; d_call: NA; cdr3_aa: CSARSRVQPQHF; cdr3_nt: TGCAGTGCTAGGTCCAGGGTTCAGCCCCAGCATTTT
cdr3_length: 15; v_call: TRBV27; j_call: TRBJ2-1; clone_size: many; d_call: NA; cdr3_aa: CASSLGAKAYNEQFF; cdr3_nt: TGTGCCAGCAGTTTGGGAGCGAAAGCCTACAATGAGCAGTTCTTC
cdr3_length: 15; v_call: TRBV4-2; j_call: TRBJ1-6; clone_size: NA; d_call: NA; cdr3_aa: CASSHRWGDNSPLHF; cdr3_nt: TGTGCCAGCAGCCATCGATGGGGGGATAATTCACCCCTCCACTTT
cdr3_length: 16; v_call: TRBV2; j_call: TRBJ2-7; clone_size: many; d_call: NA; cdr3_aa: CASSPRVGEAFIGQYF; cdr3_nt: TGTGCCAGCAGTCCAAGAGTAGGAGAGGCCTTCATTGGGCAGTACTTC
cdr3_length: 19; v_call: TRBV5-1; j_call: TRBJ2-4; clone_size: NA; d_call: NA; cdr3_aa: CASSLPRADGFLAKNIQYF; cdr3_nt: TGCGCCAGCAGCTTACCCCGGGCCGACGGTTTTCTAGCCAAAAACATTCAGTACTTC
cdr3_length: 14; v_call: TRBV5-1; j_call: TRBJ2-2; clone_size: once; d_call: NA; cdr3_aa: CASRDPGSTGELFF; cdr3_nt: TGCGCCAGCAGGGATCCGGGTAGTACCGGGGAGCTGTTTTTT
cdr3_length: 13; v_call: TRBV7-3; j_call: TRBJ2-3; clone_size: NA; d_call: NA; cdr3_aa: CASILSGSDTQYF; cdr3_nt: TGTGCCAGCATCTTATCGGGGTCAGATACGCAGTATTTT
cdr3_length: 17; v_call: TRBV9; j_call: TRBJ1-3; clone_size: few; d_call: NA; cdr3_aa: CASSVAPGPNSGNTIYF; cdr3_nt: TGTGCCAGCAGCGTAGCCCCGGGACCGAACTCTGGAAACACCATATATTTT
cdr3_length: 12; v_call: TRBV14; j_call: TRBJ2-3; clone_size: many; d_call: TRBD1; cdr3_aa: CASSQSWDSQYF; cdr3_nt: TGTGCCAGCAGCCAATCCTGGGACAGCCAGTATTTT
cdr3_length: 12; v_call: TRBV20-1; j_call: TRBJ2-3; clone_size: NA; d_call: NA; cdr3_aa: CSATGSTDTQYF; cdr3_nt: TGCAGTGCGACGGGTAGCACAGATACGCAGTATTTT
cdr3_length: 15; v_call: TRBV28; j_call: TRBJ2-4; clone_size: NA; d_call: TRBD1; cdr3_aa: CASQSSGTGGTIQYF; cdr3_nt: TGTGCCAGCCAATCCTCCGGGACAGGGGGCACCATTCAGTACTTC
cdr3_length: 13; v_call: TRBV27; j_call: TRBJ1-2; clone_size: NA; d_call: TRBD1; cdr3_aa: CASSLSQGAGYTF; cdr3_nt: TGTGCCAGCAGTTTATCGCAGGGGGCGGGCTACACCTTC